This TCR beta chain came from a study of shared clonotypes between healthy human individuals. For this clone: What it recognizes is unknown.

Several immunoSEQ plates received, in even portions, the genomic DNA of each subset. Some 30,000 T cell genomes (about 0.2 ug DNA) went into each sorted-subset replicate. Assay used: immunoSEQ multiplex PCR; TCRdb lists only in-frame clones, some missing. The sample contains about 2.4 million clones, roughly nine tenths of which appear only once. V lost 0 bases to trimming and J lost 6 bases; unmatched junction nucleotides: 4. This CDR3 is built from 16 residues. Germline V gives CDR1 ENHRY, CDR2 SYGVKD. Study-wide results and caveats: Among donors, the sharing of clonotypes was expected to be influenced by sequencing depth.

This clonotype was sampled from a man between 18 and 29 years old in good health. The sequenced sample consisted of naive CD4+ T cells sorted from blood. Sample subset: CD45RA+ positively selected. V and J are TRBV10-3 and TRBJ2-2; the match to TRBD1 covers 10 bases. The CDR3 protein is CAISESGTGVSGELFF. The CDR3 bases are TGTGCCATCAGTGAGTCAGGGACAGGGGTTTCCGGGGAGCTGTTTTTT.